A single sample gave rise to the 21 T cell receptor beta chains below, sequenced in a study of identical twins. TCRdb re-called the 5' RACE reads through MiXCR, storing one row per CDR3 protein. The sample includes just under 550,000 distinct CDR3 sequences, roughly 15% seen only once; the top ten take roughly 0.4%. These data are also associated with another study on yellow fever vaccine responses in identical twins.

The sample taken for sequencing was CD4+ T cells sorted from blood. These receptors all come from a woman aged 18 to 35 in good health.

This clonotype was observed a few times. The chain is built from TRBV2 and TRBJ1-6, with 9 bases matching TRBD1. The CDR3 length is 16 residues. The trim removed 2 bases at V and 9 bases at J, leaving 8 bases unmatched. Germline loops: CDR1 SNHLY, CDR2 FYNNEI. CDR3 sequence reads: CASSEQGGTGTSPLHF. CDR3 in DNA: TGTGCCAGCAGTGAACAAGGAGGGACAGGGACTTCACCCCTCCACTTT.

V and J are TRBV28 and TRBJ2-1; 9 bases are a match to TRBD2. The trim removed 6 bases at V and 6 bases at J, leaving 9 bases unmatched. CDR3 length equals 15 residues. In germline, CDR1 is MDHEN, CDR2 SYDVKM. The chain's CDR3 is CASSLSGGVINEQFF. CDR3 in DNA: TGTGCCAGCAGCCTTAGCGGGGGTGTTATCAATGAGCAGTTCTTC.

The chain joins TRBV2 to TRBJ1-2; D remains ambiguous. Germline V CDR1 and CDR2: SNHLY, FYNNEI. The V end was cut by 4 bases, the J end by 7 bases, with 16 bases between. The CDR3 runs to 14 residues. The CDR3 sequence: CASSGDIKQGGYTF. CDR3 DNA: TGTGCCAGCAGTGGAGACATTAAACAAGGTGGCTACACCTTC.

This chain joins TRBV5-1 and TRBJ1-6; no clear D. The CDR3 covers 14 residues. Trimming left V 5 bases short and J 8 bases short, with 14 bases between. CDR1 is SGHRS and CDR2 is YFSETQ in the germline V gene. CDR3 residues: CASSVTGYDSPLHF. The CDR3 nucleotides are TGCGCCAGCAGTGTGACGGGGTATGATTCACCCCTCCACTTT.

The rearrangement uses TRBV10-1 and TRBJ1-1; D remains ambiguous. The length of the CDR3 is 13 residues. The germline V and J ends were trimmed by 5 bases and 4 bases, with 11 bases remaining between them. From germline, CDR1 is WNHNN and CDR2 SYGVQD (reference sequence). Here the CDR3 reads CASSYGEGTEAFF. The CDR3 coding sequence is TGCGCCAGCAGTTATGGGGAGGGCACTGAAGCTTTCTTT.

This clonotype was counted only a few times. The chain couples TRBV24-1 to TRBJ2-1; either TRBD1 or TRBD2 may fit D (5 bases each). CDR1 KGHDR and CDR2 SFDVKD come from the germline V gene. V gave up 3 bases and J gave up 16 bases, with 15 bases separating them. The CDR3 length is 12 residues. The CDR3 protein is CATSDGPRDVFF. For the CDR3, the DNA is TGTGCCACCAGTGATGGCCCCCGGGACGTCTTCTTC.

This clonotype was seen only a few times. This sequence joins TRBV10-3 and TRBJ1-5, with 7 bases lining up with TRBD1. J lost 4 bases, V lost 3 bases, and 3 bases had no gene match. The CDR3 loop spans 14 amino acids. The V gene's germline CDR1 is ENHRY and CDR2 SYGVKD. The CDR3 sequence: CAISETGVNQPQHF. CDR3 nucleotides: TGTGCCATCAGTGAAACAGGGGTGAATCAGCCCCAGCATTTT.

This clonotype was counted a few times. The chain carries TRBV10-3 and TRBJ2-7; D gene uncertain. The germline V and J ends were trimmed by 2 bases and 5 bases, with 4 bases remaining between them. Germline assignment: CDR1 ENHRY and CDR2 SYGVKD. The CDR3 totals 11 residues. This CDR3 is CAISETDEQYF. DNA for the CDR3: TGTGCCATCAGTGAGACCGACGAGCAGTACTTC.

This clonotype has just a few counts. V gene TRBV11-2 combines with J gene TRBJ2-5, with TRBD2 matching over 8 bases. After removal of 4 bases from V and 7 bases from J, the junction contained 8 bases not matched to a gene. The CDR3 has 14 amino acids. Germline V lookup: CDR1 SGHAT, CDR2 FQNNGV. The CDR3 DNA reads TGTGCCAGCAGCTCTGTCGGGGGGGCCGGGACCCAGTACTTC. Translating it yields CASSSVGGAGTQYF.

The V call is TRBV6-1, the J call TRBJ2-1, with 8 nucleotides matching TRBD1. The CDR3 contains 14 residues. V gave up 6 bases and J gave up 6 bases; unmatched junction bases: 7. The V gene's germline CDR1 is MNHNS and CDR2 SASEGT. DNA for the CDR3: TGTGCCAGCAGCCCGTCGACAGGGGTCAATGAGCAGTTCTTC. Translating gives CASSPSTGVNEQFF.

V usage is TRBV20-1 and J usage is TRBJ2-1, with unresolved D. This CDR3 comprises 16 residues. V was clipped by 3 bases and J by 5 bases, with 20 bases between them. Per the germline V gene, CDR1 is DFQATT and CDR2 is SNEGSKA (reference sequence). The CDR3 reads CSARGYTSSRDNEQFF. CDR3 DNA: TGCAGTGCTAGGGGGTATACGTCCTCCCGCGACAATGAGCAGTTCTTC.

The chain recombines TRBV12-3 or TRBV12-4 with TRBJ2-2; D remains unclear. The CDR3 extends over 11 amino acids. V shed 7 bases and J shed 5 bases, with 5 bases lying between them. DNA for the CDR3: TGTGCCAGCACTTCAACCGGGGAGCTGTTTTTT. Amino acid sequence: CASTSTGELFF.

The chain links TRBV20-1 to TRBJ2-3; 8 bases align to TRBD2. The V and J ends lost 6 bases and 8 bases, in that order; junction bases with no gene match: 4. Germline-derived CDR1 and CDR2 are DFQATT and SNEGSKA (reference sequence). This CDR3 is built from 11 residues. The CDR3 protein is CSATTSGTQYF. CDR3 in DNA: TGCAGTGCGACCACTAGCGGTACGCAGTATTTT.

This clonotype has more than one count but fewer than ten. The chain has TRBV7-9 and TRBJ1-1; TRBD1 matches at 7 bases. Unmatched junction bases numbered 3, after V lost 5 bases and J lost 6 bases. From germline, CDR1 is SEHNR and CDR2 FQNEAQ (reference sequence). The CDR3 loop spans 12 amino acids. CDR3: CASSQDRPEAFF. CDR3 nucleotides: TGTGCCAGCAGCCAGGACAGGCCTGAAGCTTTCTTT.

This sequence joins TRBV10-3 and TRBJ2-1; the D is unclear. The CDR3 consists of 13 residues. Trimming removed 4 bases from V and 8 bases from J, with 12 bases in between. The germline V gene encodes CDR1 ENHRY and CDR2 SYGVKD. In nucleotides, the CDR3 is TGTGCCATCAGTGTTTCCGTTAGGGATGAGCAGTTCTTC. Its protein product is CAISVSVRDEQFF.

This clonotype has at least ten counts. The rearrangement links TRBV29-1 to TRBJ2-7, with D tentatively TRBD1 (5 bases). This CDR3 is 14 amino acids long. CDR1 is SQVTM and CDR2 is ANQGSEA in the germline V gene. The V end lost 4 bases, the J end lost 0 bases, and 13 bases lay between the germline ends. As DNA, the CDR3 is TGCAGCGTTGTGAAGGGGTTGAGCTCCTACGAGCAGTACTTC. Translating it yields CSVVKGLSSYEQYF.

The chain combines TRBV24-1 with TRBJ2-1; 7 nucleotides match TRBD1. Germline values: CDR1 KGHDR, CDR2 SFDVKD. The CDR3 totals 16 residues. The J segment lost 2 bases and the V segment lost 5 bases, leaving 8 bases of the junction unmatched. CDR3 protein: CATSGTDRSPYNEQFF. In DNA, the CDR3 is TGTGCCACCAGTGGTACGGACAGGTCCCCCTACAATGAGCAGTTCTTC.

This clonotype showed up many times. The chain recombines TRBV24-1 with TRBJ2-1; D is tentatively TRBD1 or TRBD2 (5 bases each). The V end lost 6 bases, the J end lost 12 bases, and 17 bases lay between the germline ends. The germline gives CDR1 KGHDR, CDR2 SFDVKD. The CDR3 totals 13 residues. CDR3 coding DNA: TGTGCCACCAGTTTAGGGGAGAGTCGACGGCAGTTCTTC. As protein: CATSLGESRRQFF.

This clonotype has a count of ten or more. This chain uses TRBV12-3 or TRBV12-4 with TRBJ1-5, with TRBD1 as a possible D gene (5 bases). Trimming left V 2 bases short and J 5 bases short, with 19 bases between. The CDR3 runs 17 residues. CDR3 DNA sequence: TGTGCCAGCAGTTTATACCGCCGGCTCGCGGGGGATCAGCCCCAGCATTTT. Translated: CASSLYRRLAGDQPQHF.

The rearrangement joins TRBV7-2 to TRBJ1-5; perhaps TRBD1 as D (5 bases). V was cut by 1 base and J by 4 bases, with 14 bases left in between. CDR1 and CDR2 from the germline V gene are SGHTA and FQGNSA. The CDR3 has 16 residues. The CDR3 nucleotides are TGTGCCAGCAGCTTAGGAGGGGCAGCCGAAAATCAGCCCCAGCATTTT. It yields the protein CASSLGGAAENQPQHF.

This rearrangement joins TRBV5-1 to TRBJ2-5; TRBD1 is a possible D gene (5 bases). V lost 0 bases to trimming and J lost 0 bases, with 9 bases between them. The CDR3 length is 15 residues. CDR1 is SGHRS, CDR2 YFSETQ, per germline. The CDR3 nucleotides read TGCGCCAGCAGCTTGGGACAGCCGAACCAAGAGACCCAGTACTTC. Protein product: CASSLGQPNQETQYF.